This T cell receptor (beta chain) originates from a study of regulatory T cells in long-lasting Graves disease. Time point noted: newly diagnosed GD, antithyroid drugs for less than 3 months. Making the TCR library involved RNA that had been extracted from PBMCs. Graves' disease diagnosis relied on American Thyroid Association guidelines. Germline V gene lookup returns CDR1 SGHRS and CDR2 YFSETQ. The CDR3 has 14 amino acids. V was clipped by 5 bases and J by 4 bases; unmatched bases: 7. Study-level results: Owing to a sample size that was small, accuracy may have been reduced.

Many counts were recorded for this clonotype. Antigen specificity is unknown. In building TCR beta libraries, iRepertoire HTBI primers were used together with Arm-PCR of CDR3 regions. From the multiplex PCR reads, TCRdb called clonotypes with MiXCR, one entry per CDR3 protein. The table includes approximately 540,000 distinct CDR3 sequences, approximately 12% detected once. This sample also belongs to another study, concerning T cells in Graves' hyperthyroidism and ophthalmopathy. That report notes: Uncontrolled infection, other autoimmune disease, pregnancy or lactation disqualified patients from enrolment. Appearing also in blood were most of the thyroid clonotypes expanded above 0.001.

Specimen: peripheral blood mononuclear cells (PBMCs), collected at new diagnosis, from a patient treated with antithyroid drugs. The V and J genes are TRBV5-1 and TRBJ2-7; 9 positions agree with TRBD1. The source of this sequence is a woman aged 25 to 39 with Graves disease. Written as DNA, the CDR3 is TGCGCCAGCAGACGGGACGGGACAGGGTACGAGCAGTACTTC. Its translation: CASRRDGTGYEQYF.